Here is one T cell receptor (beta chain) with its context. This clonotype occurred a few times. Its antigen remains unidentified. It has no much larger one-base neighbor in the sample; base qualities were not kept. The data were taken from a study of CD8 T cells in ankylosing spondylitis (TCRdb year 2017). For the wider study: The study profiled T cell receptor beta repertoires in healthy donors and ankylosing spondylitis patients to find disease-linked TCR variants. In total, the full study cohort was made up of about 110 healthy donors and 25 ankylosing spondylitis patients. Peripheral blood samples were taken, and synovial fluid was additionally collected from ankylosing spondylitis patients.

Findings and caveats that apply to the study as a whole: In peripheral blood, the disease-linked clones were found at relatively low frequencies and had a CD8+ phenotype. According to the report, matched synovial fluid samples from ankylosing spondylitis patients were significantly enriched for the disease-linked clones. A TCR beta motif made up of several highly homologous amino acid variants appeared to be characteristic of blood from ankylosing spondylitis patients. Some of the motif variants had been reported before in the synovial fluid and blood of reactive arthritis patients, a finding that suggests common disease-initiation mechanisms.

The CDR3 has 20 amino acids, counting the end cysteine and phenylalanine. Only CDR3 DNA remains: 60 bases, in frame from the first base. CDR1 is given as LGHNA and CDR2 as YNFKEQ, both from the germline V gene. Germline trimming amounts to 1 base on V and 5 bases on J, with 15 as the count of junction bases outside the gene matches. TCRdb records Illumina HiSeq 2500 as the sequencer. TCR beta libraries were prepared by quantitative 5'-RACE with molecular barcodes. In the original analysis: A new computational method, built on a probabilistic model of VDJ rearrangement, was used to identify disease-linked TCR variants. Clones were called with MiXCR by TCRdb after fastp trimmed the public reads at Q25, and only in-frame beta chains were retained. A single entry per CDR3 protein holds the most common genes and DNA from its merged rows. The V and J calls shown here were made by TCRdb, not taken from the authors' results. This sample comprises about 540,000 distinct CDR3 sequences, over 9.5% of them detected only once. Jointly, the top ten make up 6.5% to 7% of the sample.

The receptor comes from a male donor with ankylosing spondylitis. The chain links TRBV4-2 with TRBJ2-3, with 13 junctional bases fitting TRBD2. The sample taken for sequencing was blood, either unsorted or a sorted T cell fraction (not recorded which). The nucleotide sequence reads TGTGCCAGCAGCCAAGCACTTGGGACTAGCGGGACCGGGAGACGAGATACGCAGTATTTT. Its protein reads: CASSQALGTSGTGRRDTQYF.